This T cell receptor beta chain derives from a study of shared clonotypes between healthy human individuals. CD8 cells classed as naive were CD45RO-negative and positively selected for CCR7, excluding terminally differentiated effector memory CD45RA+ cells. Notes on the study in general: Blood was the only sampled material, and tissue repertoires likely differ. Among donors, the sharing of clonotypes was expected to be influenced by sequencing depth. All-four-donor shared clonotypes had higher generation probabilities than non-shared clonotypes did. Rarefaction showed sorted-subset sequencing was incomplete despite large depth.

TCRdb's copy holds only in-frame clones and misses some; the assay was immunoSEQ multiplex PCR. Among about 1,800,000 clones listed, about 95% were seen once. A note on this clone: What it binds is not known.

What was sequenced was naive CD8+ T cells sorted from blood. The TCR was taken from a man younger than 35 in good health.

The CDR3 spells CASSLTGGPPEAFF. In DNA form, the CDR3 reads TGTGCCAGCAGCTTAACCGGGGGCCCCCCTGAAGCTTTCTTT. This sequence joins TRBV7-9 and TRBJ1-1, with D possibly TRBD1 on 6 matching bases. Germline CDR1 reads SEHNR; CDR2 reads FQNEAQ (reference sequence). Between the trimmed V and J ends, which lost 2 bases and 6 bases, there was a span of 13 bases. The CDR3 runs to 14 residues. The entire variable domain, with the rest obtained from reference TRBV7-9 and TRBJ1-1, is as follows: DTGVSQNPRHKITKRGQNVTFRCDPISEHNRLYWYRQTLGQGPEFLTYFQNEAQLEKSRLLSDRFSAERPKGSFSTLEIQRTEQGDSAMYLCASSLTGGPPEAFFGQGTRLTVV.